These T cell receptor beta chains were read from a single sample in a study of blood T cell repertoires in COVID-19. The repertoire was sequenced with immunoSEQ multiplex PCR; TCRdb's copy has only in-frame clones and lacks some. The data hold roughly 190,000 clones, with roughly 76% observed a single time. The source material was peripheral blood. These receptors were collected from a woman in her forties with COVID-19, enrolled during active disease. The CDR3 runs from the conserved cysteine through the conserved F or W. Each record gives: J gene, clone size, D gene, V gene, CDR3 DNA, CDR3 protein. D genes are given only for firm matches. Some rows have no size entry. The others give once, few or many, or a class for an expanded clone.

j_call: TRBJ2-7
clone_size: .
d_call: .
v_call: TRBV13
cdr3_nt: TGTGCCAGCAGCTTCCGACTTTTAAACTCCTACGAGCAGTACTTC
cdr3_aa: CASSFRLLNSYEQYF

j_call: TRBJ2-2
clone_size: .
d_call: TRBD2
v_call: TRBV9
cdr3_nt: TGTGCCAGCAGGGGAGGGACGTCGACCGGGGAGCTGTTTTTT
cdr3_aa: CASRGGTSTGELFF

j_call: TRBJ2-1
clone_size: .
d_call: TRBD2
v_call: TRBV5-1
cdr3_nt: TGCGCCAGCAGCTTGGGACTAGCGGGAGGCCATGAGCAGTTCTTC
cdr3_aa: CASSLGLAGGHEQFF

j_call: TRBJ1-5
clone_size: .
d_call: TRBD1
v_call: TRBV2
cdr3_nt: TGTGCCAGCAGTGAAGCGGGACAGGGATGGAGCAATCAGCCCCAGCATTTT
cdr3_aa: CASSEAGQGWSNQPQHF

j_call: TRBJ1-1
clone_size: .
d_call: TRBD1
v_call: TRBV29-1
cdr3_nt: TGCAGCGTTGAAGTCGGGACAGGCTTCACTGAAGCTTTCTTT
cdr3_aa: CSVEVGTGFTEAFF

j_call: TRBJ2-1
clone_size: once
d_call: TRBD1
v_call: TRBV6-5
cdr3_nt: TGTGCCAGCAGCACCACATTGACAGGGCCCAATGAGCAGTTCTTC
cdr3_aa: CASSTTLTGPNEQFF

j_call: TRBJ2-7
clone_size: .
d_call: TRBD1
v_call: TRBV30
cdr3_nt: TGTGCCTGGAGTGTACCAGGGACAGGGGTCGGGCGGGCGTCCTACGAGCAGTACTTC
cdr3_aa: CAWSVPGTGVGRASYEQYF

j_call: TRBJ1-1
clone_size: .
d_call: TRBD1
v_call: TRBV6-5
cdr3_nt: TGTGCCAGCAGTTCGGGGACAGCCGAAGCTTTCTTT
cdr3_aa: CASSSGTAEAFF

j_call: TRBJ1-1
clone_size: .
d_call: .
v_call: TRBV7-3
cdr3_nt: TGTGCCAGCAGCCCAGACATGAACACTGAAGCTTTCTTT
cdr3_aa: CASSPDMNTEAFF

j_call: TRBJ2-1
clone_size: .
d_call: .
v_call: TRBV7-9
cdr3_nt: TGTGCCAGCAGCTTACGCGGGGAGGGGGATGAGCAGTTCTTC
cdr3_aa: CASSLRGEGDEQFF

j_call: TRBJ2-2
clone_size: .
d_call: TRBD2
v_call: TRBV19
cdr3_nt: TGTGCCAGTAGTTTCCTAGCGGGAGCCACCGGGGAGCTGTTTTTT
cdr3_aa: CASSFLAGATGELFF